This T cell receptor beta chain was recovered during a study of T-cell memory formation after mild COVID-19. Study in general: Largely, the TCR clusters proved donor specific.

This clonotype was detected only a few times. Its matching antigen is unknown. The V segment lost 2 bases and the J segment 0 bases; nucleotides outside the gene matches: 6. The CDR3 has 18 amino acids. Per germline, CDR1 KGHSH and CDR2 LQKENI. Study results and limitations: Largely, contracting CD4+ clones fell within CM and EM, and contracting CD8+ clones within EMRA. A subset of responding clones appeared in pre-infection memory, suggesting cross-reactive memory joined.

Constant-segment-primed 5'RACE gave TCR alpha and TCR beta cDNA libraries with sample barcodes and UMIs. MiXCR, applied by TCRdb to the 5' RACE reads, yields one record per CDR3 protein. The sample holds fewer than 700,000 distinct CDR3 sequences, roughly 21% seen once. The origin of this receptor is an adult woman who had mild COVID-19 (a few samples of this study predate the infection). Cell type and time point are not known. The sequencing input was PBMCs or a T cell subset sorted from them (not recorded which). The rearrangement uses TRBV18 and TRBJ2-6; 8 nucleotides line up with TRBD1. This chain's CDR3 is CASSPVGQDVSGANVLTF. The DNA for the CDR3 is TGTGCCAGCTCACCAGTGGGACAGGATGTCTCTGGGGCCAACGTCCTGACTTTC.